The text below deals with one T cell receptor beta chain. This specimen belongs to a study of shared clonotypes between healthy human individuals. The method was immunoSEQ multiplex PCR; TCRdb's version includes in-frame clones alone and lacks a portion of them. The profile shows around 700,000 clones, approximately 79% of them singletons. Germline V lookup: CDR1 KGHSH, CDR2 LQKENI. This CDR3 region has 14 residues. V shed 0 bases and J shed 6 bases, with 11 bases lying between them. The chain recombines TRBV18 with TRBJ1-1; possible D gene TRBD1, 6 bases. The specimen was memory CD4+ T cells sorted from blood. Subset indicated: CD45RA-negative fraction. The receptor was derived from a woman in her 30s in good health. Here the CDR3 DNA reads TGTGCCAGCTCACCACCTGGACAGAGGGCTGAAGCTTTCTTT. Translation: CASSPPGQRAEAFF.